Sequencing of this TCR beta chain was carried out in a study of T cells in Graves' hyperthyroidism and ophthalmopathy. CDR3 length equals 14 residues. Losses at the gene ends were 7 bases for V and 2 bases for J; bases not matched to a gene: 7. In germline, CDR1 is MGHDK, CDR2 SYGVNS. RNA transcripts served as the template for amplifying TCR beta CDR3 regions. When the TCR CDR3 underwent first-round RT-PCR, the HTBI primer set was used. TCRdb passed the multiplex PCR reads through MiXCR, listing each CDR3 protein once. In the table there are around 400,000 distinct CDR3 sequences, 20% to 30% of which are singletons. The authors deemed Graves' hyperthyroidism stable absent ophthalmopathy progression within 18 months.

The V and J genes are TRBV25-1 and TRBJ2-7; 8 nucleotides line up with TRBD1. Sequenced input: blood. This receptor was identified in a man aged 45-60 years with Graves' hyperthyroidism. CDR3 loop: CASMDRATPYEQYF. CDR3 sequence (DNA): TGTGCCAGCATGGACAGGGCCACCCCCTACGAGCAGTACTTC.